The 10 T cell receptor beta chains below all came from one sample that was sequenced in a study of OX40 agonist ivuxolimab in advanced cancers. Method: immunoSEQ multiplex PCR; TCRdb's copy keeps in-frame clones and lacks some. The profile covers about 80,000 clones, with around 92% appearing a single time and roughly 8.6% taken by the ten largest. The starting material was CD4+ or CD8+ T cells sorted from blood, obtained in a trial of the OX40 agonist ivuxolimab. The receptors derive from an adult with an advanced solid tumor such as melanoma, head and neck, liver or kidney cancer.

A word on this clone: One end of the junction does not line up with germline, which may come from a read error. The genes are TRBV7-7 and TRBJ2-7, with 10 nucleotides matching TRBD1. The germline V gene encodes CDR1 SSHAT and CDR2 FNYEAQ (reference sequence). The CDR3 has 14 amino acids. CDR3 bases: TGTGCTAGCAGCTACCGGGACAGGGGCTACGAGCAGTACTTC. Protein sequence: CASSYRDRGYEQYF.

J is TRBJ2-7 and V is TRBV13, with TRBD1 matching over 9 bases. Trimming removed 5 bases from V and 7 bases from J; junction bases left unmatched: 6. The CDR3 consists of 13 residues. CDR1 and CDR2 from the germline V gene are PRHDT and FYEKMQ (reference sequence). The CDR3 DNA follows: TGTGCCAGCAGCCAAGGGACAGGGAGAGAGCAGTACTTC. Translating it yields CASSQGTGREQYF.

The V gene is TRBV27, the J gene TRBJ1-2; 8 bases agree with TRBD1. The germline V gene has CDR1 MNHEY and CDR2 SMNVEV (reference sequence). This CDR3 contains 14 residues. V gave up 3 bases and J gave up 5 bases; unmatched junction bases: 5. CDR3 sequence reads: CASSFQTGDYGYTF. The CDR3 DNA reads TGTGCCAGCAGTTTCCAGACAGGGGATTATGGCTACACCTTC.

This CDR3 reads CVSGEVNTEAFF. DNA for the CDR3: TGTGTTAGTGGGGAAGTGAACACTGAAGCTTTCTTT. The J gene is TRBJ1-1, the V gene TRBV25-1, with no clear D. This CDR3 contains 12 residues. Per the germline V gene, CDR1 is MGHDK and CDR2 is SYGVNS. Based on the CDR3 plus reference TRBV25-1 and TRBJ1-1, the full variable domain is EADIYQTPRYLVIGTGKKITLECSQTMGHDKMYWYQQDPGMELHLIHYSYGVNSTEKGDLSSESTVSRIRTEHFPLTLESARPSHTSQYLCVSGEVNTEAFFGQGTRLTVV.

The CDR3 DNA is TGTGCCTGGAGTTGGGCAGGTTTAGGAACTGAAGCTTTCTTT. It translates to CAWSWAGLGTEAFF. The chain has TRBV30 and TRBJ1-1; D is unclear. The CDR3 spans 14 residues. V lost 2 bases to trimming and J lost 5 bases, with 15 bases between them. Per the germline V gene, CDR1 is GTSNPN and CDR2 is SVGIG (reference sequence).

V and J are TRBV9 and TRBJ2-7, with D unclear. The CDR3 consists of 15 residues. Germline V lookup: CDR1 SGDLS, CDR2 YYNGEE. V lost 3 bases, J lost 5 bases, and 18 bases lay in between. The CDR3 DNA is TGTGCCAGCAGCGCCCGGTGGCAGCCTGGGAACGAGCAGTACTTC. Translating gives CASSARWQPGNEQYF.

This chain joins TRBV2 and TRBJ2-1; D is unresolved. This CDR3 has 12 residues. V gave up 8 bases and J gave up 6 bases, with 11 bases separating them. Germline values: CDR1 SNHLY, CDR2 FYNNEI. CDR3 sequence (DNA): TGTGCCAGCGGAACGGACGCCAATGAGCAGTTCTTC. Residues: CASGTDANEQFF.

The V gene is TRBV30, the J gene TRBJ2-4; 8 nucleotides align to TRBD2. The CDR3 totals 21 residues. V gave up 0 bases and J gave up 9 bases; unmatched junction bases: 28. Looked up from germline, CDR1 is GTSNPN and CDR2 is SVGIG (reference sequence). This CDR3 reads CAWSVPGGIAVLSNVVSIQYF. The CDR3, as DNA: TGTGCCTGGAGTGTACCGGGGGGGATAGCGGTTCTTTCAAACGTTGTATCCATTCAGTACTTC.

V is TRBV13 and J is TRBJ1-4; D uncertain. V lost 4 bases to trimming and J lost 4 bases, with 13 bases between them. There are 15 residues in the CDR3. Germline lookup yields CDR1 PRHDT and CDR2 FYEKMQ (reference sequence). The CDR3 loop reads CASSSRTELNEKLFF. The CDR3 DNA follows: TGTGCCAGCAGCTCCCGGACCGAGCTTAATGAAAAACTGTTTTTT.

This chain links TRBV7-3 with TRBJ2-5, with D tentatively TRBD1 or TRBD2 (6 bases each). V lost 0 bases to trimming and J lost 5 bases, with 19 bases between them. CDR1 is SGHTA, CDR2 FQGTGA, per germline. The length of the CDR3 is 17 residues. The CDR3 DNA reads TGTGCCAGCAGCTTAACAGGGGGACTCGCCGGACGGGAGACCCAGTACTTC. Translated: CASSLTGGLAGRETQYF.